This T cell receptor (beta chain) was identified in a study of cytomegalovirus exposure and HLA in healthy donors. This clone was detected a few times. The primer mix had 60 Vbeta and 13 Jbeta primers. The protocol was immunoSEQ multiplex PCR, while the TCRdb copy is restricted to in-frame clones and leaves out a portion. The sample lists fewer than 70,000 clones, roughly two thirds occurring once. CDR3 length: 14 amino acids. The V end was cut by 1 base, the J end by 11 bases, with 13 bases between. Looked up from germline, CDR1 is SGHRS and CDR2 is YFSETQ. The sequence was obtained from a male donor in good health and CMV-seropositive. The V gene is TRBV5-1, the J gene TRBJ1-6; D not certain. Sequencing was carried out using PBMCs. In DNA form, the CDR3 reads TGCGCCAGCAGCTTGACACCGTCCCAGACACCCCTCCACTTT. Translation gives CASSLTPSQTPLHF. The full variable domain, completed using reference TRBV5-1 and TRBJ1-6, is KAGVTQTPRYLIKTRGQQVTLSCSPISGHRSVSWYQQTPGQGLQFLFEYFSETQRNKGNFPGRFSGRQFSNSRSEMNVSTLELGDSALYLCASSLTPSQTPLHFGNGTRLTVT.